The sequence of this TCR beta chain was determined in a study of blood T cell repertoires in COVID-19. As for the study in general: Acute and convalescent COVID-19 samples came from the United States, Italy and Spain. T cells, B-cell-depleted T cells, or PBMCs provided the cDNA or gDNA that served as material.

Authors' processing steps: It was from reference gene primer amplification that nucleated cell counts were estimated. TCRdb's table, derived via immunoSEQ multiplex PCR, lists solely in-frame clones and lacks some. The D gene and trimming were derived from the DNA, and the V and J assignments and clone size from that table. The sample has about 190,000 clones, roughly 80% seen once. The CDR3 has 18 residues. Germline CDR1 reads SGHRS; CDR2 reads YFSETQ. Trimming took 1 base from V and 1 from J; bases not matched to a gene: 7. The chain links TRBV5-1 to TRBJ2-1; TRBD2 matches at 11 bases. The receptor was derived from a woman between 45 and 60 years old with acute or convalescent COVID-19. Sequencing input: peripheral blood. In nucleotides, the CDR3 is TGCGCCAGCAGCTTGACTAGCGGGAGCACCAATTCCTACAATGAGCAGTTCTTC. As protein: CASSLTSGSTNSYNEQFF.